These 26 T cell receptor beta chains originate from one sample sequenced in a study of T cells in women clearing cervical HPV infection. The assay was immunoSEQ multiplex PCR, and TCRdb's table has in-frame clones only and misses some. The sample includes under 45,000 clones. Sequences were obtained from blood buffy coat. These receptors all stem from a woman aged 18 to 75 with a cervical HPV16 infection that either progressed to CIN3+ or cleared (not recorded which).

With regard to this clone: The CDR3 end lies 3 residues beyond the end of the read and is filled in from the germline J gene. This rearrangement joins TRBV12-3 or TRBV12-4 to TRBJ2-4; D is possibly TRBD1 (6 bases). V gave up 7 bases and J gave up 9 bases, with 16 bases separating them. The CDR3 consists of 13 residues. CDR3: CASNTNRDPIQYF. The sequenced part of the CDR3 DNA is TGTGCCAGCAACACAAACAGGGACCCCATT.

Concerning this clone itself: The observed sequence ends 3 residues before the CDR3 terminus, with the missing tail filled in from the germline J gene. The J gene is TRBJ2-7, the V gene TRBV5-1; 9 positions match TRBD1. This CDR3 has 16 amino acids. Germline V gene data show CDR1 as SGHRS and CDR2 as YFSETQ. J gave up 5 bases and V 4 bases, and 13 bases lay outside the gene matches. CDR3 DNA, as far as it was read: TGCGCCAGCAGCCCCCCTCTACCGGGACAGGGTCACGAG. Translated, it gives CASSPPLPGQGHE. Given in full, the CDR3 is CASSPPLPGQGHEQYF.

This clone shows up as medium-sized by frequency. The read gets to within 3 residues of the CDR3 end, and the germline J gene fills in the rest. The rearrangement links TRBV18 to TRBJ2-7; 7 bases agree with TRBD1. This CDR3 has 15 residues. V shed 3 bases and J 3 bases; nucleotides not matched to a gene: 8. The germline V gene encodes CDR1 KGHSH and CDR2 LQKENI. CDR3: CASSPGPGTVYEQYF. The part of the CDR3 DNA that was read is TGTGCCAGCTCACCGGGACCCGGGACAGTCTACGAG.

A word on this clone: Read sequence stops 3 residues before the CDR3 end, and the germline J gene provides the missing end. J is TRBJ2-7 and V is TRBV6-1; TRBD1 agrees at 8 bases. The CDR3 consists of 14 residues. Germline loops: CDR1 MNHNS, CDR2 SASEGT. V gave up 4 bases and J gave up 4 bases; unmatched junction bases: 6. The chain's CDR3 is CASSADRAGYEQYF. The CDR3 DNA, read in part, is TGTGCCAGCAGTGCGGACAGGGCAGGGTACGAG.

To note about this clone: The read ends 3 residues early relative to the CDR3; the germline J gene fills the gap. The rearrangement joins TRBV10-3 to TRBJ2-1; 7 bases fit TRBD1. Germline V gives CDR1 ENHRY, CDR2 SYGVKD. With V trimmed by 5 bases and J by 4 bases, 5 bases remained unmatched. This CDR3 has 14 residues. CDR3 amino acids: CAISPGQNYNEQFF. CDR3 DNA (partial): TGTGCCATCAGTCCGGGACAGAATTACAATGAG.

The part of the CDR3 DNA that was read is TGTGCCAGCAGCTTTGGGACAGTCGAG. Protein product: CASSFGTVE. The CDR3 as a whole reads CASSFGTVEQYF. The J gene is TRBJ2-7, the V gene TRBV11-2, with 7 bases matching TRBD1. The CDR3 end falls 3 residues outside the read, so it is completed with the germline J gene. The J segment lost 6 bases and the V segment lost 3 bases, leaving 2 bases of the junction unmatched. The CDR3 totals 12 residues. Germline CDR1 SGHAT, CDR2 FQNNGV.

Comments on this clone: The read ends 3 residues early relative to the CDR3; the germline J gene fills the gap. The chain joins TRBV7-2 to TRBJ1-1; D is unclear. This CDR3 has 15 amino acids. V lost 5 bases and J lost 0, with 13 bases in between. CDR1 is SGHTA and CDR2 is FQGNSA in the germline V gene. The part of the CDR3 DNA that was read is TGTGCCAGCAGCCCCCCAGCTAGGCTGAACACTGAA. Encoded protein: CASSPPARLNTE. The full CDR3 protein is CASSPPARLNTEAFF.

Turning to this clone: Read data end 3 residues before the CDR3 end; the end is taken from the germline J gene. The genes are TRBV19 and TRBJ2-6; D call uncertain. With 2 bases removed from V and 0 bases from J, the gap between germline ends came to 17 bases. The length of the CDR3 is 19 residues. CDR1 LNHDA and CDR2 SQIVND come from the germline V gene (reference sequence). Incomplete CDR3 DNA: TGTGCCAGTAGTATACGATTTGCGGAAGGCAGCTCTGGGGCCAACGTC. Protein sequence: CASSIRFAEGSSGANV. In full, the CDR3 is CASSIRFAEGSSGANVLTF.

The CDR3 DNA, read in part, is TGTGCCAGCAGCTTAGGCGGGAGAACCTACGAG. As protein: CASSLGGRTYE. In full, the CDR3 reads CASSLGGRTYEQYF. The chain is built from TRBV5-6 and TRBJ2-7, with 7 bases aligning to TRBD2. The read terminates 3 residues before the CDR3 end, so the remaining end is supplied by the germline J gene. The CDR3 covers 14 residues. Germline assignment: CDR1 SGHDT and CDR2 YYEEEE. The trim removed 2 bases at V and 2 bases at J, leaving 4 bases unmatched.

For this clone: The CDR3 goes on 3 residues after the read ends, and that part is filled in from the germline J gene. The rearrangement uses TRBV19 and TRBJ2-7; 11 nucleotides align to TRBD2. The V gene end was trimmed by 3 bases and the J gene end by 3 bases; junction bases not matched to a gene: 7. Germline assignment: CDR1 LNHDA and CDR2 SQIVND (reference sequence). This CDR3 contains 16 residues. The DNA read from the CDR3 is TGTGCCAGTAGTATTGGAGGGACTAGCGGTTACTACGAG. This encodes CASSIGGTSGYYE. The complete CDR3 protein is CASSIGGTSGYYEQYF.

Remarks on this clone: The CDR3 end falls 3 residues outside the read, so it is completed with the germline J gene. The gene calls are TRBV7-3 and TRBJ2-1; 11 bases map to TRBD2. CDR1 and CDR2 from the germline V gene are SGHTA and FQGTGA. With V trimmed by 2 bases and J by 7 bases, 10 bases remained unmatched. This CDR3 contains 17 residues. The CDR3 loop reads CASSLSLGGLAENEQFF. CDR3 DNA, as far as it was read: TGTGCCAGCAGCTTATCGCTGGGGGGACTAGCGGAAAATGAG.

On this clone: The junction differs from germline at one of its ends, possibly a read error. The observed sequence ends 3 residues before the CDR3 terminus, with the missing tail filled in from the germline J gene. Other DNA variants within this sample encode the same CDR3. This chain joins TRBV19 and TRBJ1-3; tentatively, D is TRBD1 (5 bases). This CDR3 region has 15 residues. Germline assignment: CDR1 LNHDA and CDR2 SQIVND (reference sequence). CDR3 DNA, as far as it was read: TGTGCCAGTAGTACCAGCGGGACGTTTGGAAACACT. This gives the protein CASSTSGTFGNT. The full CDR3 protein is CASSTSGTFGNTIYF.

A word on this clone: The read ends 3 residues before the CDR3 terminus; that terminus is restored from the germline J gene. The chain uses TRBV6-1 and TRBJ2-3, with D unclear. The CDR3 is made up of 14 amino acids. V was shortened by 6 bases and J by 6 bases, with 16 bases between the two germline ends. Looked up from germline, CDR1 is MNHNS and CDR2 is SASEGT. Partial CDR3 DNA: TGTGCCAGCAGCGAAAGAGTCACCCGGGATACG. Amino acid sequence: CASSERVTRDT. In full, the CDR3 reads CASSERVTRDTQYF.

A note on this clone: The read gets to within 3 residues of the CDR3 end, and the germline J gene fills in the rest. V and J are TRBV18 and TRBJ2-3; TRBD1 aligns across 7 bases. Per germline, CDR1 KGHSH and CDR2 LQKENI. CDR3 size: 13 residues. CDR3 protein: CASSQGQQETQYF. CDR3 DNA, as far as it was read: TGTGCCAGCTCACAGGGACAGCAAGAGACG.

Of note for this clone: The read stops 3 residues short of the end of the CDR3; the missing end is completed from the germline J gene. The J gene is TRBJ2-3, the V gene TRBV4-1, with a possible D match to TRBD2 (7 bases). In germline, CDR1 is MGHRA, CDR2 YSYEKL. The length of the CDR3 is 13 residues. The part of the CDR3 DNA that was read is TGCGCCAGCAGCCAGTTAGGGGGGGGCTCG. Its protein is CASSQLGGGS. The whole CDR3 protein is CASSQLGGGSQYF.

The CDR3 DNA, read in part, is TGTGCCATCAGTGGCTTTCGGGGGAGGACTAACTATGGC. Translated, it gives CAISGFRGRTNYG. From start to end, the CDR3 is CAISGFRGRTNYGYTF. The gene calls are TRBV10-3 and TRBJ1-2; TRBD1 is a possible D gene (5 bases). The sequenced fragment ends 3 residues before the CDR3 boundary, so the rest is inferred from the germline J gene. The germline V gene encodes CDR1 ENHRY and CDR2 SYGVKD. Trimming stripped 4 bases from V and 0 bases from J, with 15 bases between. The CDR3 sequence is 16 residues long.

As for this clone: Read sequence stops 3 residues before the CDR3 end, and the germline J gene provides the missing end. The gene calls are TRBV11-1 and TRBJ1-2; D not resolved. The germline gives CDR1 SGHAT, CDR2 FQDESV (reference sequence). This CDR3 contains 15 residues. Trimming shortened V by 2 bases and J by 0 bases, and 10 bases separated the two germline ends. Incomplete CDR3 DNA: TGTGCCAGCAGCTTAAGAGGAGGGTCTAACTATGGC. Protein: CASSLRGGSNYG. The whole CDR3 region reads CASSLRGGSNYGYTF. The full variable domain, with the rest looked up from reference TRBV11-1 and TRBJ1-2, is EAEVAQSPRYKITEKSQAVAFWCDPISGHATLYWYRQILGQGPELLVQFQDESVVDDSQLPKDRFSAERLKGVDSTLKIQPAELGDSAMYLCASSLRGGSNYGYTFGSGTRLTVV.

As to this clone: The read ends 3 residues shy of where the CDR3 ends; the end is completed using the germline J gene. The chain uses TRBV20-1 and TRBJ2-7; 7 nucleotides align to TRBD2. The germline V gene encodes CDR1 DFQATT and CDR2 SNEGSKA (reference sequence). This CDR3 contains 14 residues. The V gene end was trimmed by 2 bases and the J gene end by 0 bases; junction bases not matched to a gene: 4. CDR3 amino acids: CSARRPSGSYEQYF. Incomplete CDR3 DNA: TGCAGTGCTAGACGCCCTAGCGGCTCCTACGAG.

As to this clone: The read terminates 3 residues ahead of where the CDR3 ends, so the germline J gene completes it. The V call is TRBV19, the J call TRBJ1-5; 9 nucleotides line up with TRBD1. The J segment lost 1 base and the V segment lost 3 bases, leaving 7 bases of the junction unmatched. The CDR3 length is 17 residues. Germline V CDR1 and CDR2: LNHDA, SQIVND (reference sequence). The CDR3 region is CASSIRTGGRSNQPQHF. Partial CDR3 DNA: TGTGCCAGTAGTATTCGAACAGGGGGCCGGAGCAATCAGCCC.

Note on this clone: The sequence runs out 3 residues before the end of the CDR3; the remainder is reconstructed from the germline J gene. V is TRBV7-9 and J is TRBJ2-7; 14 bases are shared with TRBD2. V shed 4 bases, J shed 4 bases, and the junction held 3 bases outside the gene matches. The CDR3 sequence is 15 residues long. Germline V gene data show CDR1 as SEHNR and CDR2 as FQNEAQ (reference sequence). Partial CDR3 DNA: TGTGCCAGCAGCTACGGGACTAGCGGGGGTTACGAG. Amino acids: CASSYGTSGGYE. The CDR3, in full, reads CASSYGTSGGYEQYF.

As to this clone: With the read ending 3 residues before the CDR3 end, the germline J gene is used to fill in that end. The V and J genes are TRBV5-1 and TRBJ2-1; 9 bases line up with TRBD2. Germline V CDR1 and CDR2: SGHRS, YFSETQ. The length of the CDR3 is 16 residues. J gave up 3 bases and V 5 bases, and 9 bases lay outside the gene matches. The sequenced part of the CDR3 DNA is TGCGCCAGCAGTTGGATAGCGGGAGTGGGCTACAATGAG. Residues: CASSWIAGVGYNE. The full CDR3 reads CASSWIAGVGYNEQFF.

About this clone: The read ends 3 residues before the CDR3 terminus; that terminus is restored from the germline J gene. The chain employs TRBV20-1 and TRBJ2-5; 9 positions match TRBD1. After removal of 2 bases from V and 5 bases from J, the junction contained 3 bases not matched to a gene. Germline loops: CDR1 DFQATT, CDR2 SNEGSKA (reference sequence). There are 13 residues in the CDR3. Incomplete CDR3 DNA: TGCAGTGCTAGAAGACAGGGGGGGGAGACC. Protein sequence: CSARRQGGET. The CDR3 in full is CSARRQGGETQYF.

With regard to this clone: The read finishes 3 residues shy of the CDR3 end, and the germline J gene is used to complete it. The V gene is TRBV2, the J gene TRBJ2-7; 7 bases map to TRBD1. The CDR3 is 14 residues long. V dropped 2 bases and J dropped 5; count of bases not matched to a gene: 6. CDR1 and CDR2 (germline): SNHLY, FYNNEI. Incomplete CDR3 DNA: TGTGCCAGCAGTGAATGGGCAGGGGGACACGAG. Its translation is CASSEWAGGHE. The entire CDR3 sequence reads CASSEWAGGHEQYF.

Worth noting for this clone: Coverage ceases 3 residues before the CDR3 finishes, and the germline J gene fills in the end. V and J are TRBV18 and TRBJ1-5; D ambiguous. Trimming removed 2 bases from V and 7 bases from J, with 9 bases in between. There are 13 residues in the CDR3. Germline CDR1 KGHSH, CDR2 LQKENI. The covered CDR3 bases are TGTGCCAGCTCACCAGGGCTCGGACAGCCC. This translates into CASSPGLGQP. The whole CDR3 sequence is CASSPGLGQPQHF.

On this clone itself: With the read ending 3 residues before the CDR3 end, the germline J gene is used to fill in that end. V and J are TRBV29-1 and TRBJ1-2; D is possibly TRBD1 (6 bases). Per the germline V gene, CDR1 is SQVTM and CDR2 is ANQGSEA. CDR3 length: 13 amino acids. The ends were cut back, 1 base at V and 4 bases at J, with 10 bases in the middle. CDR3 DNA, as far as it was read: TGCAGCGTTGAAGTGGGGGCCGGCTATGGC. Protein sequence: CSVEVGAGYG. The entire CDR3 is CSVEVGAGYGYTF.

Points on this clone: The missing CDR3 end, 3 residues past where the read stops, is filled in from the germline J gene. The rearrangement links TRBV7-6 to TRBJ2-7; D might be TRBD1 (5 bases). CDR1 and CDR2 from the germline V gene are SGHVS and FNYEAQ. V was shortened by 5 bases and J by 0 bases, with 14 bases between the two germline ends. This CDR3 spans 15 amino acids. Here the CDR3 reads CASSLDSRSSYEQYF. The DNA read from the CDR3 is TGTGCCAGCAGCCTTGACAGTAGGAGCTCCTACGAG.